These T cell receptor beta chains were read from a single sample in a study of CD8+ T cells in alopecia areata. Method: immunoSEQ multiplex PCR; TCRdb's copy keeps in-frame clones and lacks some. The sample lists approximately 150,000 clones; 67% were seen once. The material sequenced was CD8+ T cells sorted from blood, taken at week 0. These receptors were collected from a human donor with alopecia areata. The CDR3 runs from the conserved cysteine through the conserved F or W. D genes are given only for firm matches. A clone size is listed for some rows: how often the clone was seen (once, few, many), or a class if it is expanded.

d_call: NA; clone_size: NA; j_call: TRBJ2-1; v_call: TRBV4-1; cdr3_aa: CASSQENRADEQFF; cdr3_nt: TGCGCCAGCAGCCAGGAAAACAGGGCGGATGAGCAGTTCTTC
d_call: NA; clone_size: NA; j_call: TRBJ1-2; v_call: TRBV12-5; cdr3_aa: CASGLEFYGYTF; cdr3_nt: TGTGCTAGTGGTTTGGAGTTCTATGGCTACACCTTC
d_call: NA; clone_size: NA; j_call: TRBJ1-2; v_call: TRBV30; cdr3_aa: CAWSVGAIYGYTF; cdr3_nt: TGTGCCTGGAGTGTAGGGGCCATCTATGGCTACACCTTC
d_call: NA; clone_size: NA; j_call: TRBJ2-3; v_call: TRBV2; cdr3_aa: CARRDSSSTDTQYF; cdr3_nt: TGTGCCAGAAGAGACTCATCTAGCACAGATACGCAGTATTTT
d_call: TRBD2; clone_size: NA; j_call: TRBJ2-3; v_call: TRBV30; cdr3_aa: CAWSITGGRTDTQYF; cdr3_nt: TGTGCCTGGAGTATTACGGGGGGGAGGACAGATACGCAGTATTTT
d_call: TRBD1; clone_size: few; j_call: TRBJ1-2; v_call: TRBV29-1; cdr3_aa: CSVRQGSSYGYTF; cdr3_nt: TGCAGCGTCCGACAGGGAAGTTCCTATGGCTACACCTTC
d_call: NA; clone_size: NA; j_call: TRBJ2-7; v_call: TRBV6-1; cdr3_aa: CASSEPRVYEQYF; cdr3_nt: TGTGCCAGCAGTGAACCCCGGGTCTACGAGCAGTACTTC
d_call: NA; clone_size: once; j_call: TRBJ1-2; v_call: TRBV25-1; cdr3_aa: CASSEDRLNYGYTF; cdr3_nt: TGTGCCAGCAGTGAAGACAGGTTGAACTATGGCTACACCTTC
d_call: TRBD2; clone_size: NA; j_call: TRBJ2-7; v_call: TRBV5-1; cdr3_aa: CASSSEIGGGSYEQYF; cdr3_nt: TGCGCCAGCAGCTCGGAGATCGGCGGGGGCTCCTACGAGCAGTACTTC
d_call: NA; clone_size: many; j_call: TRBJ1-1; v_call: TRBV7-9; cdr3_aa: CASSLDIPNTEAFF; cdr3_nt: TGTGCCAGCAGCTTAGATATCCCGAACACTGAAGCTTTCTTT
d_call: NA; clone_size: NA; j_call: TRBJ1-2; v_call: TRBV5-1; cdr3_aa: CASRTRDTSYGYTF; cdr3_nt: TGCGCCAGCAGAACCCGGGACACCTCCTATGGCTACACCTTC
d_call: NA; clone_size: NA; j_call: TRBJ1-2; v_call: TRBV20-1; cdr3_aa: CSSIVNYGYTF; cdr3_nt: TGCAGCTCCATTGTTAACTATGGCTACACCTTC
d_call: NA; clone_size: NA; j_call: TRBJ1-2; v_call: TRBV7-2; cdr3_aa: CASSLARQLYGYTF; cdr3_nt: TGTGCCAGCAGCTTAGCGAGGCAGCTCTATGGCTACACCTTC
d_call: TRBD1; clone_size: NA; j_call: TRBJ1-4; v_call: TRBV25-1; cdr3_aa: CASGGTGRNEKLFF; cdr3_nt: TGTGCCAGTGGGGGGACAGGGAGAAATGAAAAACTGTTTTTT
d_call: NA; clone_size: NA; j_call: TRBJ1-1; v_call: TRBV27; cdr3_aa: CASRGATEAFF; cdr3_nt: TGTGCCAGCAGGGGAGCCACTGAAGCTTTCTTT
d_call: TRBD1; clone_size: NA; j_call: TRBJ2-7; v_call: TRBV5-1; cdr3_aa: CASSGKGQGIRSYEQYF; cdr3_nt: TGCGCCAGCAGCGGAAAAGGACAGGGAATCCGCTCCTACGAGCAGTACTTC
d_call: NA; clone_size: few; j_call: TRBJ2-1; v_call: TRBV4-2; cdr3_aa: CASGLNVLTSRNEQFF; cdr3_nt: TGTGCCAGCGGCCTTAACGTCCTAACTAGCAGGAATGAGCAGTTCTTC
d_call: TRBD1; clone_size: few; j_call: TRBJ2-2; v_call: TRBV29-1; cdr3_aa: CSVSGQGNTGELFF; cdr3_nt: TGCAGCGTATCCGGACAGGGTAACACCGGGGAGCTGTTTTTT
d_call: NA; clone_size: NA; j_call: TRBJ1-1; v_call: TRBV2; cdr3_aa: CASTMNTEAFF; cdr3_nt: TGTGCCAGCACTATGAACACTGAAGCTTTCTTT
d_call: TRBD1; clone_size: NA; j_call: TRBJ2-2; v_call: TRBV7-3; cdr3_aa: CASSLNRQGEAGELFF; cdr3_nt: TGTGCCAGCAGCTTAAATAGACAGGGGGAAGCCGGGGAGCTGTTTTTT
d_call: TRBD1; clone_size: NA; j_call: TRBJ2-5; v_call: TRBV11-2; cdr3_aa: CASSTRTGKQETQYF; cdr3_nt: TGTGCCAGCAGCACCCGGACAGGCAAACAAGAGACCCAGTACTTC